Listed below are T cell receptor beta chains from one sample, sequenced in a study of shared clonotypes between healthy human individuals. The protocol was immunoSEQ multiplex PCR, while the TCRdb copy is restricted to in-frame clones and leaves out a portion. The table records 1,500,000 or so clones, approximately 97% of them present only once. The sample comprised naive CD4+ T cells sorted from blood. These receptors came from a man aged 25 to 40 in good health. Each CDR3 is given with its conserved first and last residue.

>TRBJ2-7|TRBV6-1|15
CASSEAPGAGDEQYF
>TRBJ2-1|TRBV9|15
CASSVTPTGYNEQFF
>TRBJ2-5|TRBV18|14
CASSPPSFQETQYF
>TRBJ1-3|TRBV11-2|15
CASSLGEAPGNTIYF
>TRBJ2-2|TRBV19|14
CATGTGVGTGELFF
>TRBJ1-4|TRBV5-6|16
CASSLGLKGTNEKLFF
>TRBJ2-1|TRBV5-8|15
CASKPVVLSYNEQFF
>TRBJ1-4|TRBV5-1|15
CASSLSRGRFEKLFF
>TRBJ2-1|TRBV18|16
CASSPRPSLLDNEQFF
>TRBJ1-5|TRBV27|15
CASSLDGEGNQPQHF
>TRBJ2-1|TRBV28|14
CASSSGTPGYEQFF
>TRBJ2-7|TRBV5-4|13
CASSSDSSYEQYF
>TRBJ1-4|TRBV5-1|15
CASSREINIEEKLFF
>TRBJ1-4|TRBV28|11
CASRRAEKLFF
>TRBJ1-5|TRBV5-8|11
CASSLGQPQHF
>TRBJ2-1|TRBV4-3|17
CASSHSPFGKAYNEQFF
>TRBJ2-1|TRBV5-5|14
CASSLWFGVVEQFF
>TRBJ2-2|TRBV28|12
CASSRLTGELFF
>TRBJ2-1|TRBV9|17
CASSVPRRDRGDNEQFF
>TRBJ2-1|TRBV6-5|15
CASSLTSGPYNEQFF
>TRBJ2-1|TRBV28|12
CASSIPRDEQFF
>TRBJ2-1|TRBV2|15
CASSASGRETYEQFF
>TRBJ2-1|TRBV7-9|12
CASGTGSGEQFF
>TRBJ2-1|TRBV6-6|14
CASSYSLAANEQFF
>TRBJ2-7|TRBV5-4|15
CASSLAGGRPYEQYF
>TRBJ2-2|TRBV6-4|16
CASSDTPLRVNGELFF
>TRBJ1-2|TRBV6-1|14
CASSETGVGYGYTF
>TRBJ1-1|TRBV11-2|15
CASSFGTGDFTEAFF
>TRBJ2-1|TRBV19|11
CASSIGLEQFF
>TRBJ2-7|TRBV4-3|15
CASSQRGEPIYEQYF
>TRBJ2-3|TRBV6-6|14
CASRSRSGTDTQYF
>TRBJ2-7|TRBV5-4|14
CASSLTSGTSEQYF
>TRBJ2-5|TRBV30|13
CAWSDRGEMPQYF
>TRBJ1-4|TRBV2|14
CASTLDRSNEKLFF
>TRBJ2-1|TRBV5-6|15
CASTLAGGTINEQFF
>TRBJ2-7|TRBV6-5|11
CASGNHYEQYF